This T cell receptor (beta chain) was captured by sequencing in a study of vaccination and CD4 T cells after COVID-19. Notes on this clonotype: Its antigen remains unknown.

The CDR3 covers 14 residues. CDR1 and CDR2 from the germline V gene are SGDLS and YYNGEE. With 3 bases removed from V and 4 bases from J, the gap between germline ends came to 12 bases. Treatment reported: roughly nine-day PBMC culture with coronavirus spike peptide pools or control peptides (ViraFEST assay). At the Johns Hopkins FTIC core, DNA taken from cultured CD4+ T cells was sequenced by way of the Oncomine TCR Beta short-read assay. TCRdb itself ran the PCR reads through MiXCR, one entry per CDR3 protein. The sample records about 17,000 distinct CDR3 sequences, approximately 55% being singletons.

The V and J genes are TRBV9 and TRBJ2-3; no clear D gene. The TCR comes from a human donor who had recovered from COVID-19. The material sequenced was CD4+ T cells from blood, cultured in vitro. The CDR3 is CASSAMTTADTQYF. The CDR3 coding sequence is TGTGCCAGCAGCGCAATGACAACTGCAGATACGCAGTATTTT.